These 9 T cell receptor beta chains were all obtained from the same sample, sequenced in a study of cytomegalovirus exposure and HLA in healthy donors. A multiplex PCR was run with 60 Vbeta primers and 13 Jbeta primers. Sequencing used immunoSEQ multiplex PCR; TCRdb keeps in-frame clones, though not all of them. The sample records about 160,000 clones, over 70% being singletons. What was sequenced was PBMCs. These receptors originate from a male donor in good health and CMV-seropositive.

This chain links TRBV30 with TRBJ1-5; 9 nucleotides match TRBD1. CDR1 and CDR2 from the germline V gene are GTSNPN and SVGIG (reference sequence). The CDR3 loop spans 15 amino acids. Germline trimming cut 3 bases from V and 6 bases from J; bases unmatched to any gene: 9. CDR3 DNA sequence: TGTGCCTGGAGGTCCGGGACAGGGTACGGTCAGCCCCAGCATTTT. It codes for CAWRSGTGYGQPQHF.

This clone was detected only a few times. The chain carries TRBV6-1 and TRBJ1-4, with 8 bases identical to TRBD1. The germline CDR1 and CDR2 sequences are MNHNS and SASEGT. The CDR3 consists of 13 residues. The V and J ends lost 10 bases and 6 bases, in that order; junction bases with no gene match: 7. The CDR3 spells CATRIQGDEKLFF. CDR3 nucleotide sequence: TGTGCCACCAGGATACAGGGGGATGAAAAACTGTTTTTT.

This clone was seen a handful of times. The genes are TRBV10-1 and TRBJ2-5; D gene ambiguous. The V gene's germline CDR1 is WNHNN and CDR2 SYGVQD (reference sequence). The CDR3 is made up of 12 amino acids. The ends were cut back, 6 bases at V and 4 bases at J, with 9 bases in the middle. CDR3 coding DNA: TGCGCCAGCAGGTATTTTAGAGAGACCCAGTACTTC. Translation gives CASRYFRETQYF.

The chain couples TRBV7-2 to TRBJ1-2, with TRBD1 matching 8 bases. The CDR3 loop spans 15 amino acids. V shed 1 base, J shed 4 bases, and the junction held 5 bases outside the gene matches. The germline gives CDR1 SGHTA, CDR2 FQGNSA. The CDR3 sequence: CASSLGLTGVYGYTF. Written as DNA, the CDR3 is TGTGCCAGCAGCTTAGGTCTGACAGGGGTCTATGGCTACACCTTC.

The chain links TRBV4-2 to TRBJ2-1; 7 nucleotides agree with TRBD2. Germline lookup yields CDR1 LGHNA and CDR2 YNFKEQ. V lost 5 bases, J lost 2 bases, and 3 bases stayed unmatched. The CDR3 loop spans 14 amino acids. The CDR3 DNA follows: TGTGCCAGCAGCTCCAGCGGGGCCTACAATGAGCAGTTCTTC. This translates into CASSSSGAYNEQFF.

This clone was seen more than once but under ten times. The chain couples TRBV5-4 to TRBJ1-1; D is possibly TRBD1 (5 bases). Germline V gives CDR1 SGHNT, CDR2 YYREEE (reference sequence). The V end lost 4 bases, the J end lost 0 bases, and 10 bases lay between the germline ends. CDR3 length: 14 residues. Here the CDR3 DNA reads TGTGCCAGCAGCGACCACAGGATGAACACTGAAGCTTTCTTT. This gives the protein CASSDHRMNTEAFF. Filled out from reference TRBV5-4 and TRBJ1-1, the complete variable domain reads ETGVTQSPTHLIKTRGQQVTLRCSSQSGHNTVSWYQQALGQGPQFIFQYYREEENGRGNFPPRFSGLQFPNYSSELNVNALELDDSALYLCASSDHRMNTEAFFGQGTRLTVV.

The genes are TRBV7-2 and TRBJ2-7; perhaps TRBD2 as D (7 bases). Between the trimmed V and J ends, which lost 4 bases and 7 bases, there was a span of 14 bases. Germline V gene sequence: CDR1 SGHTA, CDR2 FQGNSA. The CDR3 has 13 amino acids. In nucleotides, the CDR3 is TGTGCCAGCAGCTATATCGGGGGGCGTGAGCAGTACTTC. Translated, it gives CASSYIGGREQYF.

The gene calls are TRBV19 and TRBJ1-4; D is unresolved. Germline V gives CDR1 LNHDA, CDR2 SQIVND (reference sequence). The length of the CDR3 is 14 residues. V was clipped by 5 bases and J by 8 bases, with 15 bases between them. CDR3 nucleotides: TGTGCCAGTAGTCTATTGGGAGACGAGGAAAAACTGTTTTTT. Its protein product is CASSLLGDEEKLFF. Full variable domain (outside the CDR3, taken from reference TRBV19 and TRBJ1-4): DGGITQSPKYLFRKEGQNVTLSCEQNLNHDAMYWYRQDPGQGLRLIYYSQIVNDFQKGDIAEGYSVSREKKESFPLTVTSAQKNPTAFYLCASSLLGDEEKLFFGSGTQLSVL.

This clone was found a few times. The V gene is TRBV6-1, the J gene TRBJ1-2; D possibly corresponds to TRBD1 (6 bases). Trimming took off 6 bases at V and 8 bases at J, with 16 bases between the two ends. This CDR3 is built from 13 residues. In germline, CDR1 is MNHNS, CDR2 SASEGT. CDR3 sequence reads: CASRNREGEGYTF. The CDR3 coding sequence is TGTGCCAGCAGAAACAGGGAAGGGGAGGGCTACACCTTC.